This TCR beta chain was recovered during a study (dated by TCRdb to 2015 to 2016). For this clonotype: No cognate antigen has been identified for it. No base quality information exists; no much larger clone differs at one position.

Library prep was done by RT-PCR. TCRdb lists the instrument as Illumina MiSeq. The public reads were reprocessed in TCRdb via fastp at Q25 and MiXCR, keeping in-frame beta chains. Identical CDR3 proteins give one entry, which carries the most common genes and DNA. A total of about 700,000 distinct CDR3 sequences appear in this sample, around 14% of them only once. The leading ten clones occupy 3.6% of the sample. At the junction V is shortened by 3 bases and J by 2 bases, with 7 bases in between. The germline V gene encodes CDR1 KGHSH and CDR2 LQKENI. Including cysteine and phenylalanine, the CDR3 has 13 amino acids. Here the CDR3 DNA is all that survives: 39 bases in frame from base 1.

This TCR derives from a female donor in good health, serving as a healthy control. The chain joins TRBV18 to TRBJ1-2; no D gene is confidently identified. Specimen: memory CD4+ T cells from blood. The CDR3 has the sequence CASSPTQNYGYTF. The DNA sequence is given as TGTGCCAGCTCACCTACTCAGAACTATGGCTACACCTTC.